This T cell receptor beta chain was retrieved from a study of shared clonotypes between healthy human individuals. Notes on the study in general: With few donors, the genetic and exposure-history diversity represented was limited. Sampling used blood alone; tissue repertoires probably differ.

Only Caucasian adults living in Nashville, Tennessee served as donors. With unsorted samples, genomic DNA was obtained from about 90 million PBMCs. This CDR3 spans 11 amino acids. V was shortened by 7 bases and J by 2 bases, with 8 bases between the two germline ends. CDR1 SQVTM and CDR2 ANQGSEA come from the germline V gene. As concerns this clone: Antigen specificity is unknown. Because the CDR3 is missing its conserved closing phenylalanine or tryptophan, this is likely a read error.

Clones were sequenced by immunoSEQ multiplex PCR, and TCRdb holds only the in-frame ones, with some missing. The sample records over 400,000 clones, 70% to 85% being singletons. The sample taken for sequencing was PBMCs. The J gene is TRBJ1-2, the V gene TRBV29-1, with D uncertain. The clonotype comes from a woman between 40 and 55 years old in good health. Some clones in this sample may be carry-over from other donors' samples. The CDR3 protein is CSGSSNYGYTL. The CDR3 DNA follows: TGCAGCGGGTCCTCAAACTATGGCTACACCCTC.